This T cell receptor beta chain was observed in a study of graft-versus-host responses after intestinal transplantation (dated by TCRdb to 2020 to 2022). As for the study more broadly: Recipients received multivisceral, liver-intestinal, or isolated intestinal transplants. All recipients received anti-thymocyte globulin induction followed by maintenance tacrolimus and steroids for about three years. After intestinal transplantation, graft-versus-host and host-versus-graft alloreactive T cell clones were followed in the graft, circulation and bone marrow using bulk TCR-beta CDR3 sequencing. To identify alloreactive clones, pre-transplant mixed lymphocyte reaction products were sequenced and then compared with unstimulated pre-transplant donor and recipient T cells. A cohort of more than 20 intestinal transplant recipients, including one retransplant, was enrolled, and 3 patients lacking pretransplant specimens were excluded. Donor T cell macrochimerism was defined as a peak of at least 4% donor T cells among recipient peripheral blood mononuclear cells. Rather than going through the commercial service, samples from a few later patients were sequenced in-house on an Illumina MiSeq and processed with MiXCR. Overall results and qualifications from the work: GvH clones were detected in recipient bone marrow, and some of these GvH clones were observed earlier in ileal mucosa or blood, consistent with an intestinal mucosal origin. The conclusions were limited by the relatively low number and heterogeneity of the intestinal transplant patients. Early after transplant, declines in HvG clones were associated with peak levels of circulating GvH clones. In the allografts of patients with donor T cell macrochimerism, GvH to HvG T cell clonal ratios were high.

What the time point label conveys for this sample: cells obtained before transplantation from donor or recipient. CD3+CD4+ and CD3+CD8+ populations were FACS-sorted from unstimulated pre-transplant donor and recipient cells taken from spleen or lymph nodes. From cysteine to phenylalanine, the CDR3 is 15 amino acids long. Of the read, only the CDR3 DNA is kept; its 45 bases are in frame from base 1. CDR1 SGHAT and CDR2 FQNNGV were looked up in the germline V gene. The junction shows trimming of 1 base on V and 1 base on J, plus 9 bases between the germline ends. The library came from the immunoSEQ multiplex PCR assay. In most patients, genomic DNA was isolated using the Qiagen DNeasy Blood and Tissue Kit and sent frozen to Adaptive Biotechnologies for TCR sequencing. For most patients, genomic DNA was subjected to high-throughput TCR-beta CDR3 sequencing by Adaptive Biotechnologies. The published analysis was carried out like this. Adaptive's ImmunoSEQ software was the source of the TCR sequencing data for about 17 patients, while a few other patients were processed with MiXCR and VDJtools. CD4 versus CD8 sorting errors were corrected by removing sequences found in both subsets at a frequency ratio below 5:1. CDR3 nucleotide sequences shared between donor and recipient were removed because the origin of such sequences could not be assigned. To count as alloreactive, a clone needed at least 2-fold expansion over unstimulated cells and a minimum CFSE-low frequency of 0.002% (template counts) or 0.001% (read counts). Clones detected in sequenced pre-transplant spleen, lymph node, or MLR CFSE-low populations of the donor or recipient were defined as mappable. Cumulative frequency of alloreactive clones was calculated as a percentage of all sequences weighted by copy number. TCRdb retrieved this table from immuneACCESS and kept in-frame rearrangements only. Not all clones are present; in checked studies, unresolved V genes account for under half, and no reason is known for the remainder. The DNA was the basis for D and trimming; V, J and clone size are from that table. Across this sample there are around 97,000 clones, with just over 90% seen only once. 6% of the sample is in the top ten clones.

A note on this clone: Its target antigen remains unknown. Base qualities are not recorded, but no much larger clone differs from it by a single base.

The V and J segments used are TRBV11-2 and TRBJ2-3; a weak D assignment points to TRBD1 (5 bases agree). Sequenced here: unstimulated CD8+ T cells sorted from spleen or lymph node cells, sampled before intestinal transplant. This TCR derives from a human donor who received an intestinal transplant. The CDR3 loop reads CASSLAARGTDTQYF. The nucleotide sequence is TGTGCCAGCAGCTTAGCAGCCAGGGGCACAGATACGCAGTATTTT.